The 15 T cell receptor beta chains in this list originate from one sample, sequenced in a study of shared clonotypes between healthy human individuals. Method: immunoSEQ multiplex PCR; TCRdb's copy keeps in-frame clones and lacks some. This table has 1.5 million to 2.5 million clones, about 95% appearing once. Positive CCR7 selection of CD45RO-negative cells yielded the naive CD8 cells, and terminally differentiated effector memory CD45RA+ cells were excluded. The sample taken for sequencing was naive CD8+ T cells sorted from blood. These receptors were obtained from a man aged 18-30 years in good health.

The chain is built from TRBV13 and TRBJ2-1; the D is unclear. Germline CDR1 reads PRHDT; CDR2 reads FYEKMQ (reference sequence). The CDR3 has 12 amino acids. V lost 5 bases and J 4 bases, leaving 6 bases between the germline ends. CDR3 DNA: TGTGCCAGCAGCCCTACTTACAATGAGCAGTTCTTC. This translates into CASSPTYNEQFF.

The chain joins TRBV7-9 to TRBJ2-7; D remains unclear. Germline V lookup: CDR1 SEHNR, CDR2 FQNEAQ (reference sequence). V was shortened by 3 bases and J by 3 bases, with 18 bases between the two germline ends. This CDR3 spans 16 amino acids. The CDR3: CASSFGLGSSVYEQYF. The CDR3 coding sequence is TGTGCCAGCAGCTTCGGGCTGGGTTCCTCGGTCTACGAGCAGTACTTC.

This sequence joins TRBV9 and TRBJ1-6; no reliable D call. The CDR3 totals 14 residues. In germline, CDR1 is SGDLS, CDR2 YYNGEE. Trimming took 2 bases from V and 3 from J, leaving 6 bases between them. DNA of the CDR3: TGTGCCAGCAGCGTGGGCTACTATAATTCACCCCTCCACTTT. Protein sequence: CASSVGYYNSPLHF.

The CDR3 protein is CAWNSLTVANTGELFF. For the CDR3, the DNA is TGTGCCTGGAATTCGCTGACAGTCGCGAACACCGGGGAGCTGTTTTTT. The chain recombines TRBV30 with TRBJ2-2; D is perhaps TRBD1 (5 bases). V lost 4 bases and J 0 bases, leaving 15 bases between the germline ends. CDR3 length equals 16 residues. CDR1 is GTSNPN and CDR2 is SVGIG in the germline V gene (reference sequence). Using reference TRBV30 and TRBJ2-2 for the parts outside the CDR3, the full variable domain is SQTIHQWPATLVQPVGSPLSLECTVEGTSNPNLYWYRQAAGRGLQLLFYSVGIGQISSEVPQNLSASRPQDRQFILSSKKLLLSDSGFYLCAWNSLTVANTGELFFGEGSRLTVL.

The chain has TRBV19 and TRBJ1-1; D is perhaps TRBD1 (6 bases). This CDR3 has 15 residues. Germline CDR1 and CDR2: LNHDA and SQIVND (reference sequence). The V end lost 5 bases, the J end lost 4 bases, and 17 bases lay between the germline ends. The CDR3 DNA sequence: TGTGCCAGTAGTTCAGGGGCCGGACAGCGCACTGAAGCTTTCTTT. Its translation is CASSSGAGQRTEAFF.

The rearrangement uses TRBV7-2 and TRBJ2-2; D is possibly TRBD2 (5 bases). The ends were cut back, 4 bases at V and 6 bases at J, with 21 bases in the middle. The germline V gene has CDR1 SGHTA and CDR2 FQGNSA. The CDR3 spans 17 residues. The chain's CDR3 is CASSSQVGESAAGELFF. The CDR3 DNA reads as TGTGCCAGCAGCTCTCAGGTCGGGGAGTCCGCGGCCGGGGAGCTGTTTTTT. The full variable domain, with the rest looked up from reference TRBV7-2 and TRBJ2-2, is GAGVSQSPSNKVTEKGKDVELRCDPISGHTALYWYRQSLGQGLEFLIYFQGNSAPDKSGLPSDRFSAERTGGSVSTLTIQRTQQEDSAVYLCASSSQVGESAAGELFFGEGSRLTVL.

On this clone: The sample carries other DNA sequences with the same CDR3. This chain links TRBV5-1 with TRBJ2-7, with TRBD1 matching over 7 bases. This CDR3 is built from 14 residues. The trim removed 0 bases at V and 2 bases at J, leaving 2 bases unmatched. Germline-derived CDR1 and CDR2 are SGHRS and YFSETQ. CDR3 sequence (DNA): TGCGCCAGCAGCTTGGGTACAGGGGCCTACGAGCAGTACTTC. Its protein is CASSLGTGAYEQYF.

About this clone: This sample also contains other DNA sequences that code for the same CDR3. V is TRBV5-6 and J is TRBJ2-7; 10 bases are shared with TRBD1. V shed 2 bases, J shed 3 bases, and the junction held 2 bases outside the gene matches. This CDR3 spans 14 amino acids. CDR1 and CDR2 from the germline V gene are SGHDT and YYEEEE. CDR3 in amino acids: CASSFGQGGYEQYF. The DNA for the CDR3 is TGTGCCAGCAGCTTCGGACAGGGGGGCTACGAGCAGTACTTC.

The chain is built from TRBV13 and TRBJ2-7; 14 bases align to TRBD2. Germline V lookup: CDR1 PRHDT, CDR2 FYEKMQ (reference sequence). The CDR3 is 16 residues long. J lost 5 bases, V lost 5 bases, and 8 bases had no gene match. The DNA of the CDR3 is TGTGCCAGCAGCAACCCGGGACTAGCGGGGGTCCACGAGCAGTACTTC. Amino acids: CASSNPGLAGVHEQYF.

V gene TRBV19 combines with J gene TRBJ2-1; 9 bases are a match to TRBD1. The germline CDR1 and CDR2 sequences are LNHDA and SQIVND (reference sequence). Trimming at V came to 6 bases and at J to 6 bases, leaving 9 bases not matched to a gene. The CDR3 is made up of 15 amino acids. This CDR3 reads CASRLTGGSSNEQFF. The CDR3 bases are TGTGCCAGTAGGCTGACAGGGGGGAGCTCCAATGAGCAGTTCTTC.

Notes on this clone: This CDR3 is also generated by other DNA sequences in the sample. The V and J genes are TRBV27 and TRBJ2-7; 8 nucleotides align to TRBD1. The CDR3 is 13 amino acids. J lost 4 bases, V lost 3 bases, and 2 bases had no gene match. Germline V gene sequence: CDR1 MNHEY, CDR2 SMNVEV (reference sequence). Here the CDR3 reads CASSLNRGYEQYF. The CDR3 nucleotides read TGTGCCAGCAGTTTGAACAGGGGGTACGAGCAGTACTTC.

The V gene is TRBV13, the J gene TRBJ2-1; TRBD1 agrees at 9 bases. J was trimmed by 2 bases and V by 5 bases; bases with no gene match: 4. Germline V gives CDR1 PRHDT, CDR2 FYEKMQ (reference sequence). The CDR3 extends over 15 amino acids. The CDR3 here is CASSQRTGAYNEQFF. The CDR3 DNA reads TGTGCCAGCAGCCAGCGGACAGGGGCCTACAATGAGCAGTTCTTC.

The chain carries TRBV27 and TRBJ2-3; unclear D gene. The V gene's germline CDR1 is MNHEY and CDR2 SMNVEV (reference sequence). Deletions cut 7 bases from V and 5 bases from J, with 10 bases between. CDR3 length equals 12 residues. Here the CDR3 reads CASTDSVDTQYF. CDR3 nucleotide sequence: TGTGCCAGCACCGACTCTGTAGATACGCAGTATTTT.

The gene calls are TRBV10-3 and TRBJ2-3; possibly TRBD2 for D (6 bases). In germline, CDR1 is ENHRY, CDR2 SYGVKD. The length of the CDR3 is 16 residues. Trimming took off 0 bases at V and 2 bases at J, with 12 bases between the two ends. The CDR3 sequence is CAISESIGGYTDTQYF. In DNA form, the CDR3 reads TGTGCCATCAGTGAGTCGATCGGGGGTTACACAGATACGCAGTATTTT.

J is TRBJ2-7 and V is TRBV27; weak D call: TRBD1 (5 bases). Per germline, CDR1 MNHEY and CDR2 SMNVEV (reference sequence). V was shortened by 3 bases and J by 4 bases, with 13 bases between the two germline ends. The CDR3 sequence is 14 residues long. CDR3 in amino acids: CASSLQGLMYEQYF. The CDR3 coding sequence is TGTGCCAGCAGTTTGCAGGGCCTTATGTACGAGCAGTACTTC.